This TCR beta chain was captured by sequencing in a study of blood T cell repertoires in COVID-19. Study summary: COVID-19 samples, acute and convalescent, were from the United States, Italy and Spain. PBMCs, B-cell-depleted T cells, or T cells were the source of the cDNA or gDNA that made up the material.

The data were produced by immunoSEQ multiplex PCR, yet TCRdb's version contains in-frame clones alone and is incomplete. The sample holds some 170,000 clones, over 80% seen once. This clonotype was sampled from a woman in her thirties or forties with COVID-19, enrolled during active disease. The material sequenced was peripheral blood.

The CDR3 DNA follows: TGTGCCAGCACCCTGGGGGGGACTCTCTGGCAGCCCCAGCATTTT. Translating it yields CASTLGGTLWQPQHF. The chain is built from TRBV28 and TRBJ1-5; TRBD1 is a possible D gene (5 bases). CDR1 and CDR2 (germline): MDHEN, SYDVKM. The germline V and J ends were trimmed by 7 bases and 7 bases, with 20 bases remaining between them. CDR3 length equals 15 residues. Variable domain in full (rest from reference TRBV28 and TRBJ1-5): DVKVTQSSRYLVKRTGEKVFLECVQDMDHENMFWYRQDPGLGLRLIYFSYDVKMKEKGDIPEGYSVSREKKERFSLILESASTNQTSMYLCASTLGGTLWQPQHFGDGTRLSIL.